Included here is one T cell receptor beta chain sequence, with context. The data stem from a study of sequential checkpoint blockade in melanoma. On the study more broadly: Patients were randomized 1:1 to nivolumab-then-ipilimumab or ipilimumab-then-nivolumab first-line. Maintenance nivolumab came after either treatment sequence.

The CDR3 has 14 amino acids. Germline V lookup: CDR1 MNHEY, CDR2 SVGAGI. The V end lost 2 bases, the J end lost 3 bases, and 11 bases lay between the germline ends. Described treatment: randomized to nivolumab then ipilimumab (arm A) or the reverse (arm B). Patients had received no earlier DNA-damaging chemotherapy. Live CD3+CD8+ CD19− CD56− cells were sorted from PBMCs. Generated by immunoSEQ multiplex PCR, the TCRdb table keeps only in-frame clones and is missing some. The sample shows 32,000 or so clones, under 90% of them seen only once. The source is a human donor with melanoma. Sequenced material: CD8+ T cells sorted from blood (inferred from file names), taken from a patient given nivolumab and ipilimumab in sequence. The V and J genes are TRBV6-5 and TRBJ2-7; D ambiguous. The CDR3 bases are TGTGCCAGCAGTTACGACGGGTCGATCTACGAGCAGTACTTC. This sequence encodes CASSYDGSIYEQYF.